This TCR beta chain was obtained from a study of a mutant IDH1 vaccine in newly diagnosed glioma. Study context: The study gave patients eight vaccinations in weeks 1, 3, 5, 7, 11, 15, 19, 23. Patients got their first vaccination 4-6 weeks after radiotherapy alone, or with temozolomide cycles. The earlier regimen, radiotherapy, temozolomide, or both, was most often both.

On this clone itself: Its antigen is unidentified.

Time point specified: week 23, last vaccination. Every vaccine dose comprised 300 ug of mutant IDH1 20-mer peptide plus topical imiquimod. Donor diagnoses consisted of new WHO grade 3 or 4 IDH1-mutant, ATRX-lost astrocytomas. This CDR3 is 14 amino acids long. CDR1 and CDR2 (germline): SGHDT, YYEEEE. Trimming cost V 5 bases and J 3 bases, with 14 bases left between them. Sequencing was performed with immunoSEQ multiplex PCR; in TCRdb, only in-frame clones are kept and a portion is missing. Of approximately 82,000 clones listed, roughly 85% were seen once; the top ten hold under 2.5%. The receptor was isolated from a young man with glioma. Some clones in this sample may be carry-over from other donors' samples. V gene TRBV5-6 combines with J gene TRBJ1-1; D remains ambiguous. Sequencing used PBMCs, obtained from a glioma patient whose treatment included an IDH1 peptide vaccine. As DNA, the CDR3 is TGTGCCAGCAGATACCCCGGATCAGACACTGAAGCTTTCTTT. Encoded protein: CASRYPGSDTEAFF.